The entry below describes one TCR beta chain. Its specificity is unknown. Here immunoSEQ multiplex PCR was the method, and the copy in TCRdb shows in-frame clones only, minus some. The repertoire consists of roughly 78,000 clones, with roughly 75% occurring once and the leading ten covering about 6.7%. This sample was taken from a study of radiotherapy plus CTLA-4 blockade in lung cancer. Looking at the study overall: Disease control reached roughly 33%, with objective responses in over 15%.

Study-wide results and limits: Reported findings show early blood T cell clone dynamics, with interferon-beta, best predicted response. Among blood TCR repertoires after radiotherapy plus ipilimumab, tumor-derived clones expanded.

Those patients who had chemo-refractory metastatic non-small-cell lung cancer were given focal radiation along with CTLA-4 blockade through ipilimumab. V was pared by 2 bases and J by 3 bases, with 9 bases between. From germline, CDR1 is SGHDT and CDR2 YYEEEE. CDR3 length equals 13 residues. The rearrangement uses TRBV5-6 and TRBJ2-7; maybe TRBD1 (6 bases). The sequencing used peripheral blood, collected from a patient treated with radiotherapy plus ipilimumab. The TCR comes from a human donor with non-small cell lung cancer who had a complete response to radiotherapy plus ipilimumab. CDR3 amino acids: CASSLGQIYEQYF. In DNA form, the CDR3 reads TGTGCCAGCAGCTTAGGACAGATCTACGAGCAGTACTTC.